The subject of this entry is one T cell receptor (beta chain). Losses at the gene ends were 7 bases for V and 14 bases for J; bases not matched to a gene: 14. The CDR3 contains 13 residues. Germline CDR1 MNHEY, CDR2 SMNVEV (reference sequence). This sample is drawn from a study of T cell changes during pregnancy in multiple sclerosis. Here immunoSEQ multiplex PCR was the method, and the copy in TCRdb shows in-frame clones only, minus some. This table has approximately 100,000 clones, 75% to 95% appearing once. The source was peripheral blood, collected in the second trimester of pregnancy. The receptor comes from a female donor with multiple sclerosis, enrolled in a pregnancy study. This sequence joins TRBV27 and TRBJ2-1; the match to TRBD1 covers 7 bases. CDR3 coding DNA: TGTGCCAGCACCAACAGGGGATTCAGGTCTGAGTTCTTC. Protein sequence: CASTNRGFRSEFF.